Given below is one T cell receptor (beta chain) in context. Its antigen is as yet unknown. This CDR3 has 14 amino acids. V dropped 5 bases and J dropped 2; count of bases not matched to a gene: 4. Germline V CDR1 and CDR2: SGHRS, YFSETQ. This sample is drawn from a study of CD4+ T cells in melanoma. General study points: CD8+ T cell, macrophage and B cell function reportedly correlated with neoantigen-specific CD4+ T cells. In melanoma, neoantigen-specific CD4+ T cells reportedly differed in differentiation state.

Method: immunoSEQ multiplex PCR; TCRdb's copy keeps in-frame clones and lacks some. The table records over 130,000 clones, around 90% of them present only once. This clonotype was sampled from a human donor with melanoma. J is TRBJ2-7 and V is TRBV5-1; 10 bases are a match to TRBD1. Here the CDR3 DNA reads TGCGCCAGCAGATACGACAGGGGGCCCTACGAGCAGTACTTC. This codes for CASRYDRGPYEQYF.